The 20 T cell receptor beta chains below come from one sample, sequenced in a study of beta chain features in type 1 diabetes. Expressed TCRB transcripts were sequenced, since all the RNA that had been isolated was reverse transcribed. The method was immunoSEQ multiplex PCR; TCRdb's version includes in-frame clones alone and lacks a portion of them. The sample includes about 240,000 clones, 25% to 35% seen only once; the top ten take approximately 4%. Sequenced input: central memory CD4+ T cells from blood. These receptors were taken from a man under 40 in good health.

V and J are TRBV29-1 and TRBJ2-1; the match to TRBD1 covers 9 bases. J was trimmed by 2 bases and V by 7 bases; bases with no gene match: 6. In germline, CDR1 is SQVTM, CDR2 ANQGSEA. CDR3 length equals 14 residues. The CDR3 nucleotides read TGCAGCGCTGCGGGACAGGGCGCCTACAATGAGCAGTTCTTC. Translating it yields CSAAGQGAYNEQFF.

The V and J genes are TRBV6-5 and TRBJ1-6; D ambiguous. CDR1 and CDR2 from the germline V gene are MNHEY and SVGAGI. The CDR3 spans 16 residues. The germline V and J ends were trimmed by 4 bases and 3 bases, with 13 bases remaining between them. CDR3 residues: CASSFKTQIYNSPLHF. DNA of the CDR3: TGTGCCAGCAGTTTTAAGACGCAAATCTATAATTCACCCCTCCACTTT.

The chain recombines TRBV2 with TRBJ1-2; D is unclear. The germline gives CDR1 SNHLY, CDR2 FYNNEI. This CDR3 region has 13 residues. The V end was cut by 4 bases, the J end by 3 bases, with 9 bases between. The DNA of the CDR3 is TGTGCCAGCAGTGTTCAGGTAGACTATGGCTACACCTTC. It translates to CASSVQVDYGYTF.

This clone was picked up a small number of times. V usage is TRBV29-1 and J usage is TRBJ2-5; D may be TRBD1 (6 bases). The CDR3 length is 12 residues. V was clipped by 7 bases and J by 3 bases, with 12 bases between them. Germline V CDR1 and CDR2: SQVTM, ANQGSEA. The CDR3 is CSGIQGEETQYF. The CDR3 DNA follows: TGCAGCGGGATACAGGGCGAAGAGACCCAGTACTTC.

The chain recombines TRBV18 with TRBJ1-1; the D gene is possibly TRBD1 (5 bases). Germline V gene lookup returns CDR1 KGHSH and CDR2 LQKENI. CDR3 length: 15 residues. Trimming took 2 bases from V and 0 from J, leaving 10 bases between them. CDR3 in DNA: TGTGCCAGCTCACCATCCAGGGAACTGAACACTGAAGCTTTCTTT. Protein product: CASSPSRELNTEAFF.

The chain has TRBV28 and TRBJ2-1; 9 bases are shared with TRBD1. The length of the CDR3 is 17 residues. J was trimmed by 2 bases and V by 4 bases; bases with no gene match: 9. CDR1 is MDHEN and CDR2 is SYDVKM in the germline V gene. The CDR3 nucleotides are TGTGCCAGCAGTTCAATAACAGGGGGCTGGACCTACAATGAGCAGTTCTTC. This sequence encodes CASSSITGGWTYNEQFF.

By its share, this clone is medium-sized. The chain links TRBV4-3 to TRBJ2-6; tentatively, D is TRBD2 (5 bases). CDR1 and CDR2 from the germline V gene are LGHNA and YSLEER. V dropped 0 bases and J dropped 4 bases, with 7 bases sitting between them. The CDR3 is 15 residues long. The CDR3 DNA reads TGCGCCAGCAGCCAAGAAATAGCGGGGGCCAACGTCCTGACTTTC. Translated, it gives CASSQEIAGANVLTF.

This clone was seen a handful of times. This chain links TRBV5-6 with TRBJ2-3; D remains unclear. Germline assignment: CDR1 SGHDT and CDR2 YYEEEE. This CDR3 has 16 amino acids. With 0 bases removed from V and 2 bases from J, the gap between germline ends came to 13 bases. The CDR3, as DNA: TGTGCCAGCAGCTTGGTAGTTAGCTCAACCACAGATACGCAGTATTTT. Translated: CASSLVVSSTTDTQYF.

This clone showed up just a few times. The chain couples TRBV30 to TRBJ1-5; a weak D match, TRBD1 (5 bases). V gave up 3 bases and J gave up 5 bases, with 8 bases separating them. CDR1 and CDR2 (germline): GTSNPN, SVGIG (reference sequence). This CDR3 has 12 amino acids. The chain's CDR3 is CAWRQDDQPQHF. Here the CDR3 DNA reads TGTGCCTGGAGACAGGACGATCAGCCCCAGCATTTT. Looking up the rest from reference TRBV30 and TRBJ1-5 gives the full variable domain: SQTIHQWPATLVQPVGSPLSLECTVEGTSNPNLYWYRQAAGRGLQLLFYSVGIGQISSEVPQNLSASRPQDRQFILSSKKLLLSDSGFYLCAWRQDDQPQHFGDGTRLSIL.

This rearrangement joins TRBV7-2 to TRBJ1-1, with no clear D. The CDR3 runs 14 residues. Trimming took off 3 bases at V and 0 bases at J, with 8 bases between the two ends. Germline V gene sequence: CDR1 SGHTA, CDR2 FQGNSA. CDR3 sequence (DNA): TGTGCCAGCAGCTTCGTCCGGATGAACACTGAAGCTTTCTTT. Protein product: CASSFVRMNTEAFF.

The chain's CDR3 is CASSSSAEGAGAFF. CDR3 in DNA: TGTGCCAGCTCATCTTCCGCGGAAGGGGCAGGAGCTTTCTTT. The chain is built from TRBV18 and TRBJ1-1, with D possibly matching TRBD1 (5 bases). This CDR3 has 14 amino acids. The germline V and J ends were trimmed by 5 bases and 10 bases, with 20 bases remaining between them. CDR1 is KGHSH and CDR2 is LQKENI in the germline V gene.

The V gene is TRBV11-2, the J gene TRBJ2-1; D may be TRBD2 (5 bases). CDR3 length equals 13 residues. V lost 6 bases to trimming and J lost 9 bases, with 15 bases between them. Germline-derived CDR1 and CDR2 are SGHAT and FQNNGV. CDR3 sequence: CASSYDPSTEQFF. CDR3 bases: TGTGCCAGCAGTTATGACCCTAGCACTGAGCAGTTCTTC. The variable domain in full, with the rest retrieved from reference TRBV11-2 and TRBJ2-1, is EAGVAQSPRYKIIEKRQSVAFWCNPISGHATLYWYQQILGQGPKLLIQFQNNGVVDDSQLPKDRFSAERLKGVDSTLKIQPAKLEDSAVYLCASSYDPSTEQFFGPGTRLTVL.

The chain is built from TRBV7-2 and TRBJ2-2, with a weak D call TRBD1 (5 bases). Germline V gene lookup returns CDR1 SGHTA and CDR2 FQGNSA. V was pared by 6 bases and J by 0 bases, with 14 bases between. There are 16 residues in the CDR3. The CDR3 loop is CASRPFQGANTGELFF. For the CDR3, the DNA is TGTGCCAGCAGACCTTTTCAGGGTGCGAACACCGGGGAGCTGTTTTTT.

This clone showed up just once. The chain employs TRBV9 and TRBJ2-5, with 9 positions matching TRBD2. With V trimmed by 2 bases and J by 7 bases, 18 bases remained unmatched. CDR3 length: 18 residues. Germline lookup yields CDR1 SGDLS and CDR2 YYNGEE. The CDR3 is CASSVGAGGLTSLGTQYF. The CDR3 DNA follows: TGTGCCAGCAGCGTTGGGGCGGGAGGGCTAACAAGCCTAGGGACCCAGTACTTC.

This clone has ten or more counts. The J gene is TRBJ2-1, the V gene TRBV29-1; TRBD2 agrees at 11 bases. Germline V lookup: CDR1 SQVTM, CDR2 ANQGSEA. V lost 0 bases and J lost 7; bases outside the gene matches: 8. CDR3 size: 16 residues. This chain's CDR3 is CSVEDRTSGSFNEQFF. DNA of the CDR3: TGCAGCGTTGAAGATAGAACTAGCGGGAGTTTTAATGAGCAGTTCTTC.

The sample holds a few counts of this clone. The chain links TRBV20-1 to TRBJ1-2; D uncertain. The V gene lost 6 bases and the J gene lost 6 bases, with 11 bases spanning the gap. Germline-derived CDR1 and CDR2 are DFQATT and SNEGSKA (reference sequence). CDR3 length equals 11 residues. CDR3 amino acids: CSAWAFHGYTF. The CDR3 coding sequence is TGCAGTGCCTGGGCGTTCCATGGCTACACCTTC.

With regard to this clone: Other DNA sequences within the sample encode an identical CDR3. The chain recombines TRBV18 with TRBJ2-1; the D is unclear. Germline V gene data show CDR1 as KGHSH and CDR2 as LQKENI. The ends were cut back, 4 bases at V and 4 bases at J, with 8 bases in the middle. The CDR3 has 13 residues. Here the CDR3 reads CASSLGPYNEQFF. The CDR3 coding sequence is TGTGCCAGCTCACTTGGGCCATACAATGAGCAGTTCTTC.

The CDR3, as DNA: TGTGCCAGCAGCTTGGAGACGGGATTTGAAGCTTTCTTT. Translation gives CASSLETGFEAFF. The V call is TRBV5-4, the J call TRBJ1-1, with D uncertain. The CDR3 totals 13 residues. Trimming took 0 bases from V and 7 from J, leaving 10 bases between them. Per germline, CDR1 SGHNT and CDR2 YYREEE (reference sequence).

This chain uses TRBV5-1 with TRBJ2-3, with a weak D call TRBD1 (5 bases). Germline V lookup: CDR1 SGHRS, CDR2 YFSETQ. The CDR3 runs 13 residues. V lost 1 base and J 4 bases, leaving 7 bases between the germline ends. This chain's CDR3 is CASSLRQPDTQYF. Here the CDR3 DNA reads TGCGCCAGCAGCTTGAGACAGCCAGATACGCAGTATTTT. Using reference TRBV5-1 and TRBJ2-3 for the parts outside the CDR3, the full variable domain is KAGVTQTPRYLIKTRGQQVTLSCSPISGHRSVSWYQQTPGQGLQFLFEYFSETQRNKGNFPGRFSGRQFSNSRSEMNVSTLELGDSALYLCASSLRQPDTQYFGPGTRLTVL.

This clone appeared many times. The gene calls are TRBV7-2 and TRBJ2-3, with 10 bases lining up with TRBD1. The ends lost 3 bases at V and 1 base at J; junction bases unmatched: 4. CDR3 length: 16 amino acids. Germline V CDR1 and CDR2: SGHTA, FQGNSA. Written as DNA, the CDR3 is TGTGCCAGCAGCTTCACGACAGGGGGCGGCACAGATACGCAGTATTTT. It translates to CASSFTTGGGTDTQYF.